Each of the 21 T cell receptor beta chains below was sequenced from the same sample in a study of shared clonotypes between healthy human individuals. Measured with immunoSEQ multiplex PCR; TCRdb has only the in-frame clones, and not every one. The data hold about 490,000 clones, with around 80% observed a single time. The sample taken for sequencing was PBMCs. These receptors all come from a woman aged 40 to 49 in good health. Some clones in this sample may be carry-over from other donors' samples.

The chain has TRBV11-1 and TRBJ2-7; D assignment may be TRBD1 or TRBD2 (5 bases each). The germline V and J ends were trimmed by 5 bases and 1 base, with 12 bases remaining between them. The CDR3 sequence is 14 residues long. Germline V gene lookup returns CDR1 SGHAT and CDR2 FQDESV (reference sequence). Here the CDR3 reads CASSPGTDSYEQYF. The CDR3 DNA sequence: TGTGCCAGCAGCCCCGGGACGGATTCCTACGAGCAGTACTTC.

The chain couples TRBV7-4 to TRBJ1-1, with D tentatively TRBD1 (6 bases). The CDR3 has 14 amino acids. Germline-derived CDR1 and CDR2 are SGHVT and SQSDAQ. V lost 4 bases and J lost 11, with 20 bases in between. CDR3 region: CASSSPEGGRWAFF. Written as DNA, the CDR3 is TGTGCCAGCAGCTCGCCTGAGGGGGGGCGTTGGGCTTTCTTT.

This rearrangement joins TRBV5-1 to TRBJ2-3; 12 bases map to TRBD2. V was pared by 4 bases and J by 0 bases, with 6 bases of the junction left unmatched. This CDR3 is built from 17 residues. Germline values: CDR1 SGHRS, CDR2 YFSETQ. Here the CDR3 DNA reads TGCGCCAGCAGCCTCTGGACTAGCGGGGCCAGCACAGATACGCAGTATTTT. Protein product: CASSLWTSGASTDTQYF.

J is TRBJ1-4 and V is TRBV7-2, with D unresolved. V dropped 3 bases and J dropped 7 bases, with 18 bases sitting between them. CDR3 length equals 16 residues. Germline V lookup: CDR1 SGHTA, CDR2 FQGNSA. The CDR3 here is CASSLSGNPDVEKLFF. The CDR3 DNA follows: TGTGCCAGCAGCTTGTCCGGTAACCCAGACGTTGAAAAACTGTTTTTT. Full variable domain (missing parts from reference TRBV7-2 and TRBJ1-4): GAGVSQSPSNKVTEKGKDVELRCDPISGHTALYWYRQSLGQGLEFLIYFQGNSAPDKSGLPSDRFSAERTGGSVSTLTIQRTQQEDSAVYLCASSLSGNPDVEKLFFGSGTQLSVL.

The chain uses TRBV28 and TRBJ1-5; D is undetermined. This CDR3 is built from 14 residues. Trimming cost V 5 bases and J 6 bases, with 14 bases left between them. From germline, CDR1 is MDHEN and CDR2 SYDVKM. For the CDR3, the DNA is TGTGCCAGCAGTGCGGACTTTTCGACTCAGCCCCAGCATTTT. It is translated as CASSADFSTQPQHF.

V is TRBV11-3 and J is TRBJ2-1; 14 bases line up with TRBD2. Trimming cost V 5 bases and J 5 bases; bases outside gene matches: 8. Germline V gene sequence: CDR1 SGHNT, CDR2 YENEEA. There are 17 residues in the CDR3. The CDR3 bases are TGTGCCAGCAGCCTAGGGGCGGGACTAGCGGGGGACAATGAGCAGTTCTTC. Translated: CASSLGAGLAGDNEQFF.

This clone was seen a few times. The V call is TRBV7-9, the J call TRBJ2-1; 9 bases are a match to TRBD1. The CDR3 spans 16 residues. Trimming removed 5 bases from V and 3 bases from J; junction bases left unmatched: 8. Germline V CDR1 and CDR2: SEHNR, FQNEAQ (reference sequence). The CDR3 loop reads CASSLLRDRDYNEQFF. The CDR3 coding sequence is TGTGCCAGCAGCCTTCTACGGGACAGGGACTACAATGAGCAGTTCTTC. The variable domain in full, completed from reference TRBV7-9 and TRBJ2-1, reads DTGVSQNPRHKITKRGQNVTFRCDPISEHNRLYWYRQTLGQGPEFLTYFQNEAQLEKSRLLSDRFSAERPKGSFSTLEIQRTEQGDSAMYLCASSLLRDRDYNEQFFGPGTRLTVL.

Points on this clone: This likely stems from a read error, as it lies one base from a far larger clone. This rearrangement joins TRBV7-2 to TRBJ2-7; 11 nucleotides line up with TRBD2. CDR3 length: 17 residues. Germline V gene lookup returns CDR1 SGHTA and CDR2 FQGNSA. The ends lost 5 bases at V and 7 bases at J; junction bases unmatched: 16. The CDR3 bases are TGTGCCAGCAGCCTCCGAGCTCGGGGACTAGCGGAAGTAGAGCAGTACTTC. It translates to CASSLRARGLAEVEQYF.

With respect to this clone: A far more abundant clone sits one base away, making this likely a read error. CDR3 sequence: CAWSMGVDTQYF. DNA of the CDR3: TGTGCCTGGAGTATGGGAGTAGATACGCAGTATTTT. The V gene is TRBV30, the J gene TRBJ2-3, with a possible D match to TRBD2 (5 bases). V gave up 2 bases and J gave up 5 bases, with 8 bases separating them. CDR3 length: 12 amino acids. CDR1 and CDR2 (germline): GTSNPN, SVGIG (reference sequence).

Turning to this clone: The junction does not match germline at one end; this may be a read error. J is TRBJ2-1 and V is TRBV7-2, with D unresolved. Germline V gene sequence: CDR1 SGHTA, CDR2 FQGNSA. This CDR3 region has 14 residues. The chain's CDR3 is CASSLGLGYNEQFF. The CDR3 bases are TGTGCCAGCAGTTTAGGGTTGGGCTACAATGAGCAGTTCTTC.

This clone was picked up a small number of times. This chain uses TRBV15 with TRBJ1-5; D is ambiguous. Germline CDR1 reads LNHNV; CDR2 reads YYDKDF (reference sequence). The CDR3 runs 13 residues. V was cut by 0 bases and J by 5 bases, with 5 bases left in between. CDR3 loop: CATSRDLDQPQHF. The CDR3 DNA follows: TGTGCCACCAGCAGAGATCTTGATCAGCCCCAGCATTTT.

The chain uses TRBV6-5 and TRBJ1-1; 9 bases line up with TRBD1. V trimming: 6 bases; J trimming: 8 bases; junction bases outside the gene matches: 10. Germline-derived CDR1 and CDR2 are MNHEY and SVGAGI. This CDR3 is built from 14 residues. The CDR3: CASRRQRGTGEAFF. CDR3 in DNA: TGTGCCAGCAGACGCCAACGGGGGACAGGGGAAGCTTTCTTT.

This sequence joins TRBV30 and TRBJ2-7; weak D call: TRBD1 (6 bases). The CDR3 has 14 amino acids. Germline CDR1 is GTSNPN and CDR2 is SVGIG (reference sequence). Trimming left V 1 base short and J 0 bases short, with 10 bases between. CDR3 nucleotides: TGTGCCTGGAGTGCTGGGGGCCTCTCCTACGAGCAGTACTTC. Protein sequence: CAWSAGGLSYEQYF.

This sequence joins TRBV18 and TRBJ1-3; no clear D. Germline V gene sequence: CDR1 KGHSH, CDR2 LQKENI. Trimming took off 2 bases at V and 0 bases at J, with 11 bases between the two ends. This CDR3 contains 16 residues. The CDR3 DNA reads TGTGCCAGCTCACCATCTCGGGCGAGCTCTGGAAACACCATATATTTT. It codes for CASSPSRASSGNTIYF.

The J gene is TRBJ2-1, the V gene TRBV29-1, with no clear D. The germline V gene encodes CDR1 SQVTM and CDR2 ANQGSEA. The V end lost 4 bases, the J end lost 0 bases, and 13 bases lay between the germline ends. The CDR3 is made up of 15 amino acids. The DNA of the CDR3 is TGCAGCGTTGGGCCAGCAGCCTCCTCCTACAATGAGCAGTTCTTC. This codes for CSVGPAASSYNEQFF.

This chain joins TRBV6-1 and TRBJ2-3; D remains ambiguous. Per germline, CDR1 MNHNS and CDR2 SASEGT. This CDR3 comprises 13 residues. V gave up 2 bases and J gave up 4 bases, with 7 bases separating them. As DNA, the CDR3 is TGTGCCAGCAGTGAATCCAGCGCAGATACGCAGTATTTT. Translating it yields CASSESSADTQYF.

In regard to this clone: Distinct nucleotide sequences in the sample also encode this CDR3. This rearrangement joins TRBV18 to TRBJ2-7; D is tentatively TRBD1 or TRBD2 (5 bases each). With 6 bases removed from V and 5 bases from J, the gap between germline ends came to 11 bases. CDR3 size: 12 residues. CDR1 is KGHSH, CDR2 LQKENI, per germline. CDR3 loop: CASSPGRDEQYF. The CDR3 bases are TGTGCCAGCTCCCCAGGGAGAGACGAGCAGTACTTC.

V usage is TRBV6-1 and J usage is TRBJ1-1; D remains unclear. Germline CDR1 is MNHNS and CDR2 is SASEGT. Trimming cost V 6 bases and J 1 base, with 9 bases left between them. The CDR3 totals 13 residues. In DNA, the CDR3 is TGTGCCAGCAGCCGAACAAAGAACACTGAAGCTTTCTTT. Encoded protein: CASSRTKNTEAFF.

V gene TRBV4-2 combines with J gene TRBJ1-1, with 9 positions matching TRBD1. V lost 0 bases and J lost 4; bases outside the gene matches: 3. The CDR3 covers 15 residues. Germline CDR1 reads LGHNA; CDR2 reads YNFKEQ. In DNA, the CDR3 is TGTGCCAGCAGCCAAGAAGGGACAGGGTTCACTGAAGCTTTCTTT. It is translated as CASSQEGTGFTEAFF.

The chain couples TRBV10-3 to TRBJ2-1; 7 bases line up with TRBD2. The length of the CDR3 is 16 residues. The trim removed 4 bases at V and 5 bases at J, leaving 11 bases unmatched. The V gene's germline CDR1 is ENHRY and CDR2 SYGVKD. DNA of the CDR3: TGTGCCATCAGTGTCCTAAGCGGGAAATACAACAATGAGCAGTTCTTC. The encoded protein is CAISVLSGKYNNEQFF.

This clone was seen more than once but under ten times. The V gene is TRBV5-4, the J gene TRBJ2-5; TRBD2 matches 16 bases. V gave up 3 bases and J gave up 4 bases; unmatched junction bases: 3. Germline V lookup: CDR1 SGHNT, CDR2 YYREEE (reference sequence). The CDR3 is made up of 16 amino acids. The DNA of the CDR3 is TGTGCCAGCAGCTCCGGGACTAGCGGGAGGGTAGAGACCCAGTACTTC. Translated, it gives CASSSGTSGRVETQYF.